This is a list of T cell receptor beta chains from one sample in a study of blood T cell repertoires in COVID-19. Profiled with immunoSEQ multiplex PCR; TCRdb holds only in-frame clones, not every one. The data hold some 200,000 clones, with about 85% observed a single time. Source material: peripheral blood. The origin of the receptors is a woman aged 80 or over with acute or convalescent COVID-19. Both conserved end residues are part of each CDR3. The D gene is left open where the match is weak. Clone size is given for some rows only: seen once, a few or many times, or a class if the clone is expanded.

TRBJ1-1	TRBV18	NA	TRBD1	CASSPGQGVTPEAFF	TGTGCCAGCTCACCAGGACAGGGGGTGACCCCTGAAGCTTTCTTT
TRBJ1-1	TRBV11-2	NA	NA	CATTAPWGLFITEAFF	TGTGCCACCACGGCTCCCTGGGGCCTCTTTATTACTGAAGCTTTCTTT
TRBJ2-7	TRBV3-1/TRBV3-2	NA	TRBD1	CASSLDRVGEQYF	TGTGCCAGCAGCCTCGACAGGGTTGGCGAGCAGTACTTC
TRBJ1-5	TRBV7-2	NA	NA	CASSLGGESNQPQHF	TGTGCCAGCAGCTTAGGGGGAGAAAGCAATCAGCCCCAGCATTTT
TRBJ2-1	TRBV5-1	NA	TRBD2	CASSLRARLAGGRNEQFF	TGCGCCAGCAGCTTGCGGGCTAGACTAGCGGGAGGGCGAAATGAGCAGTTCTTC
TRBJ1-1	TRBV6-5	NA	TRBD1	CASSSQGDSEAFF	TGTGCCAGCAGTTCACAGGGGGACTCTGAAGCTTTCTTT
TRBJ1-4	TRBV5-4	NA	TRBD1	CASSSRDRDEKLFF	TGTGCCAGCAGCTCCCGGGACAGGGATGAAAAACTGTTTTTT
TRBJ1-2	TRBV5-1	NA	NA	CASSPGLTIRSNYGYTF	TGCGCCAGCAGCCCGGGACTAACCATTCGGAGTAACTATGGCTACACCTTC
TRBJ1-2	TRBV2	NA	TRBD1	CASSVGTGGGYTF	TGTGCCAGCAGTGTGGGGACAGGGGGTGGCTACACCTTC
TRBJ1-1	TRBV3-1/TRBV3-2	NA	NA	CASSQTGGGQGSEAFF	TGTGCCAGCAGCCAAACGGGCGGGGGGCAGGGAAGTGAAGCTTTCTTT
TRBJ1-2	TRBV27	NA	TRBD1	CASSLSTRTGTYTF	TGTGCCAGCAGTTTATCCACCCGGACAGGAACCTACACCTTC
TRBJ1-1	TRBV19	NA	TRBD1	CASSTRGPEAFF	TGTGCCAGTAGTACGAGGGGGCCTGAAGCTTTCTTT
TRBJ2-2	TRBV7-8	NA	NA	CASSTRGTRRSGELFF	TGTGCCAGCAGCACCAGGGGGACTAGGAGGTCCGGGGAGCTGTTTTTT
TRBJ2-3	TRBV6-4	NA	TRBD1	CASSDRDRGGDTQYF	TGTGCCAGCAGTGACAGGGACAGGGGCGGCGATACGCAGTATTTT
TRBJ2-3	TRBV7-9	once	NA	CASSDLDLSDTQYF	TGTGCCAGCAGCGATCTAGACTTATCAGATACGCAGTATTTT
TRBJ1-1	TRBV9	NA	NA	CASSVYKQDTEAFF	TGTGCCAGCAGCGTATACAAACAGGACACTGAAGCTTTCTTT
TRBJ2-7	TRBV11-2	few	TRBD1	CASSLTGGVAYEQYF	TGTGCCAGCAGCTTAACAGGGGGAGTTGCCTACGAGCAGTACTTC
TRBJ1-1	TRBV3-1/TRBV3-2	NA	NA	CASSQDIFQTEAFF	TGTGCCAGCAGCCAAGATATTTTCCAGACTGAAGCTTTCTTT
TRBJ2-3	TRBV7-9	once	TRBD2	CASSLVSGPTDTQYF	TGTGCCAGCAGCTTAGTTAGCGGGCCCACAGATACGCAGTATTTT
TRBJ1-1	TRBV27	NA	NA	CASSLIGVKTEAFF	TGTGCCAGCAGTTTAATCGGGGTCAAAACTGAAGCTTTCTTT
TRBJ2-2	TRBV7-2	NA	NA	CASSFRGQTNTGELFF	TGTGCCAGCAGCTTCAGGGGACAAACGAACACCGGGGAGCTGTTTTTT
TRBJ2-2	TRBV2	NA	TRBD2	CASSESQRGGRELFF	TGTGCCAGCAGTGAATCGCAGCGGGGGGGCCGGGAGCTGTTTTTT
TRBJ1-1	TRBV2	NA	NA	CASSAGLNTEAFF	TGTGCCAGCAGTGCAGGGCTGAACACTGAAGCTTTCTTT
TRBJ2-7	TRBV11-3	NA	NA	CASSLGYSDNYEQYF	TGTGCCAGCAGCTTAGGGTACAGTGACAACTACGAGCAGTACTTC
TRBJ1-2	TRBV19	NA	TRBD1	CASSFSTGGETGYTF	TGTGCCAGTAGTTTTTCCACAGGGGGCGAAACGGGCTACACCTTC
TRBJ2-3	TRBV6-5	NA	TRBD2	CASSLLASGGYTQYF	TGTGCCAGCAGCCTCCTGGCTAGCGGGGGTTATACGCAGTATTTT
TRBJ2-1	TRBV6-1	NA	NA	CASSESQFGEQFF	TGTGCCAGCAGTGAATCCCAGTTTGGTGAGCAGTTCTTC
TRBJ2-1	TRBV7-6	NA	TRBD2	CASSLRRLAGEDEQFF	TGTGCCAGCAGCTTAAGACGACTAGCGGGAGAGGATGAGCAGTTCTTC
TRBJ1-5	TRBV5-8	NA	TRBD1	CASSPGTGVFRPQHF	TGTGCCAGCAGCCCCGGGACAGGGGTATTTCGGCCCCAGCATTTT
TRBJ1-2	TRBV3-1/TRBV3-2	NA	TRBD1	CASSQDGTGSYGYTF	TGTGCCAGCAGCCAAGATGGGACAGGGAGCTATGGCTACACCTTC
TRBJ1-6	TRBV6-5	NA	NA	CASSGQLNNSPLHF	TGTGCCAGCAGCGGACAGCTAAATAATTCACCCCTCCACTTT
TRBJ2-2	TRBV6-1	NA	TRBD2	CASKGTKNTGELFF	TGTGCCAGCAAGGGGACTAAGAACACCGGGGAGCTGTTTTTT
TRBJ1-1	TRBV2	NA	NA	CASSVSGNTEAFF	TGTGCCAGCAGTGTTTCGGGAAACACTGAAGCTTTCTTT
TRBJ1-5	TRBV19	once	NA	CASSIGSYSNQPQHF	TGTGCCAGTAGTATAGGCAGTTATAGCAATCAGCCCCAGCATTTT
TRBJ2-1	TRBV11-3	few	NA	CASSVTGYEQFF	TGTGCCAGCAGCGTCACAGGCTATGAGCAGTTCTTC
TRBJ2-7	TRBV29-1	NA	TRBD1	CSVTGTGDYEQYF	TGCAGCGTTACCGGGACAGGTGATTACGAGCAGTACTTC